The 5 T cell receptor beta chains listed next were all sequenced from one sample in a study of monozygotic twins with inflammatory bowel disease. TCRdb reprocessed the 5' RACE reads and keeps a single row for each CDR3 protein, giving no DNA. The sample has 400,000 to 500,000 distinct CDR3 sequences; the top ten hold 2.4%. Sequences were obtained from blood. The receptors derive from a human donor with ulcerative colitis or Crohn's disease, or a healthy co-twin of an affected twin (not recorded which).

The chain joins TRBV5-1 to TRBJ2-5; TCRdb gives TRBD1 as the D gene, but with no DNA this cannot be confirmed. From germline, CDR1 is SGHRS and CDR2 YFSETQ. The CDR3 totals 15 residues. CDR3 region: CASRPLRGEFETQYF.

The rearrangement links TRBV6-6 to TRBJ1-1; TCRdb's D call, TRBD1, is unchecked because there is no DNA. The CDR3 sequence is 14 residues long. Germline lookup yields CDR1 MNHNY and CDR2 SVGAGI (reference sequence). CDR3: CASRTTGKNTEAFF.

The CDR3 loop reads CASSVTGLSEAFF. The V gene is TRBV11-3, the J gene TRBJ1-1; TCRdb proposes TRBD1, but this gene call is untestable without DNA. The CDR3 is 13 residues long. CDR1 SGHNT and CDR2 YENEEA come from the germline V gene. Drawing the rest from reference TRBV11-3 and TRBJ1-1, the complete variable domain is EAGVVQSPRYKIIEKKQPVAFWCNPISGHNTLYWYLQNLGQGPELLIRYENEEAVDDSQLPKDRFSAERLKGVDSTLKIQPAELGDSAVYLCASSVTGLSEAFFGQGTRLTVV.

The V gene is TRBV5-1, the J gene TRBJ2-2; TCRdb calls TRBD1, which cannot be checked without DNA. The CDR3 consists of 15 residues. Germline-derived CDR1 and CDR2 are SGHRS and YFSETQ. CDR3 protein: CASSFPGGYTGELFF.

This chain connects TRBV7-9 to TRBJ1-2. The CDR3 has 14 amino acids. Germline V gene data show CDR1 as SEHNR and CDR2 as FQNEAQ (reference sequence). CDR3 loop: CASSLDGRAYGYTF.